This section outlines one T cell receptor (beta chain) sequence together with its context. TCRdb processed the RT-PCR reads anew with MiXCR; each CDR3 protein has one entry. This sample has approximately 170,000 distinct CDR3 sequences; about a quarter occur once, and the top ten carry roughly 26%. The data stem from a study of patients and donors after allogeneic stem cell transplantation. CDR1 MNHEY and CDR2 SVGEGT come from the germline V gene. The CDR3 is made up of 13 amino acids. Trimming took off 8 bases at V and 0 bases at J, with 8 bases between the two ends. The TCR comes from a human donor who was either an allogeneic HSCT recipient or a stem cell or donor lymphocyte infusion donor (not recorded which). It is not recorded whose cells these are; they may come from a transplant donor. The chain uses TRBV6-2 or TRBV6-3 and TRBJ2-1; no firm D call. Specimen: blood, either unsorted or a sorted T cell fraction (not recorded which). The CDR3 sequence is CASCISSYNEQFF. The CDR3 DNA reads TGTGCCAGCTGTATTAGCTCCTACAATGAGCAGTTCTTC.